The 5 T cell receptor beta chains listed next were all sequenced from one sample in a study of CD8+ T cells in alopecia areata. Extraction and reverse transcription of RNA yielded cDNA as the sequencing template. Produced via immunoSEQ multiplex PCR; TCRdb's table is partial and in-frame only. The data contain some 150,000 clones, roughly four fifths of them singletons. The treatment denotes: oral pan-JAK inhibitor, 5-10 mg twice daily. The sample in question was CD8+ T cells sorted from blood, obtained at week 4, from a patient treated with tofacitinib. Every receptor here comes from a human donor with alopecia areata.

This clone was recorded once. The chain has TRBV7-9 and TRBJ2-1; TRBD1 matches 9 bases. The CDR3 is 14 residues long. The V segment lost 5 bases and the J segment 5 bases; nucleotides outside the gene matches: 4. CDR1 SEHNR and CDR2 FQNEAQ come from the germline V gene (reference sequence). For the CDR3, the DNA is TGTGCCAGCAGCCTCCGGGACAGGGACAATGAGCAGTTCTTC. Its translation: CASSLRDRDNEQFF.

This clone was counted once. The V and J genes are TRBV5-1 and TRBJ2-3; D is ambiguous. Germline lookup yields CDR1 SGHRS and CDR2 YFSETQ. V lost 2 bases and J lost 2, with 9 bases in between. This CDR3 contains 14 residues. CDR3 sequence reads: CASSLNGPTDTQYF. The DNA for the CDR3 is TGCGCCAGCAGCTTAAACGGGCCCACAGATACGCAGTATTTT.

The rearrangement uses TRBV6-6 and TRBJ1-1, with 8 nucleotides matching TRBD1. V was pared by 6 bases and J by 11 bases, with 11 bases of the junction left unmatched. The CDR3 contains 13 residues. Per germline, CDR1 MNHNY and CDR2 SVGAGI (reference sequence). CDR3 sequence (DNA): TGTGCCAGCAGGGAGACAGGGGCTGTACCTGCTTTCTTT. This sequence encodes CASRETGAVPAFF.

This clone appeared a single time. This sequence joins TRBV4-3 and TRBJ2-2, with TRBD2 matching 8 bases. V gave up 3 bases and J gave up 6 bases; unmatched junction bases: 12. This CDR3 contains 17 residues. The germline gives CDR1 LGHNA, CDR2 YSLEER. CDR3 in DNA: TGCGCCAGCAGCCACTCGAACGGGAGGGTTGAGGCCGGGGAGCTGTTTTTT. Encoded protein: CASSHSNGRVEAGELFF.

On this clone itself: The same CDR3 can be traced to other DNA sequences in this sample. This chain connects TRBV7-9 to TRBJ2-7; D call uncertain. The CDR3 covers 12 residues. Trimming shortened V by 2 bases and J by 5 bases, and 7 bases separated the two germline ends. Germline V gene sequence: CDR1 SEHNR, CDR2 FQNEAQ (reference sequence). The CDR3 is CASSLLGNEQYF. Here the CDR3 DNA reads TGTGCCAGCAGCTTACTGGGTAACGAGCAGTACTTC.